This TCR beta chain originates from a study of PD-L1 blockade in urothelial cancer. Study results and limitations: Survival was better when pretreatment blood TCR clonality fell below the median.

The protocol was immunoSEQ multiplex PCR, while the TCRdb copy is restricted to in-frame clones and leaves out a portion. The sample lists tens of thousands of clones, around 82% seen once, with 6% to 7% in the top ten. As to this clone: The target antigen is unknown.

The CDR3 extends over 15 amino acids. CDR1 and CDR2 (germline): SGHVS, FQNEAQ. V was shortened by 5 bases and J by 1 base, with 12 bases between the two germline ends. The time point denotes: pretreatment peripheral blood. The source of this sequence is a man in his 60s with urothelial cancer. The input for sequencing was PBMCs, taken around atezolizumab (anti-PD-L1) treatment. The J gene is TRBJ1-5, the V gene TRBV7-8; the D is unclear. DNA of the CDR3: TGTGCCAGCAGCCTCGAGAGCGCGAGCAATCAGCCCCAGCATTTT. Encoded protein: CASSLESASNQPQHF. Supplemented by reference TRBV7-8 and TRBJ1-5, the full variable domain reads GAGVSQSPRYKVAKRGQDVALRCDPISGHVSLFWYQQALGQGPEFLTYFQNEAQLDKSGLPSDRFFAERPEGSVSTLKIQRTQQEDSAVYLCASSLESASNQPQHFGDGTRLSIL.